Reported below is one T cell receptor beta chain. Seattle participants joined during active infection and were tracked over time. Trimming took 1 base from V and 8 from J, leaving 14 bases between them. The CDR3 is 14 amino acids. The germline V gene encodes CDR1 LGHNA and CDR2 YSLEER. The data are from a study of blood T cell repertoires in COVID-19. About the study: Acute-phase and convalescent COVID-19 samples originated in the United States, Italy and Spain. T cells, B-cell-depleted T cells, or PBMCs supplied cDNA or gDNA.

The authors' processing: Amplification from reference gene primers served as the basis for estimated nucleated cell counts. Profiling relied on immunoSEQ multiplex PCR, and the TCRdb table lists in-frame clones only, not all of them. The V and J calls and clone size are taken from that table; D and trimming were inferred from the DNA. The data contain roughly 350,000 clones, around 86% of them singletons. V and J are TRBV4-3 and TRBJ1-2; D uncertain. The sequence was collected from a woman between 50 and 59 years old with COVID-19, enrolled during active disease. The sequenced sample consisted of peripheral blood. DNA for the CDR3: TGCGCCAGCAGCCAAGGCCGGGAAGCTATGGGCTACACCTTC. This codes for CASSQGREAMGYTF.